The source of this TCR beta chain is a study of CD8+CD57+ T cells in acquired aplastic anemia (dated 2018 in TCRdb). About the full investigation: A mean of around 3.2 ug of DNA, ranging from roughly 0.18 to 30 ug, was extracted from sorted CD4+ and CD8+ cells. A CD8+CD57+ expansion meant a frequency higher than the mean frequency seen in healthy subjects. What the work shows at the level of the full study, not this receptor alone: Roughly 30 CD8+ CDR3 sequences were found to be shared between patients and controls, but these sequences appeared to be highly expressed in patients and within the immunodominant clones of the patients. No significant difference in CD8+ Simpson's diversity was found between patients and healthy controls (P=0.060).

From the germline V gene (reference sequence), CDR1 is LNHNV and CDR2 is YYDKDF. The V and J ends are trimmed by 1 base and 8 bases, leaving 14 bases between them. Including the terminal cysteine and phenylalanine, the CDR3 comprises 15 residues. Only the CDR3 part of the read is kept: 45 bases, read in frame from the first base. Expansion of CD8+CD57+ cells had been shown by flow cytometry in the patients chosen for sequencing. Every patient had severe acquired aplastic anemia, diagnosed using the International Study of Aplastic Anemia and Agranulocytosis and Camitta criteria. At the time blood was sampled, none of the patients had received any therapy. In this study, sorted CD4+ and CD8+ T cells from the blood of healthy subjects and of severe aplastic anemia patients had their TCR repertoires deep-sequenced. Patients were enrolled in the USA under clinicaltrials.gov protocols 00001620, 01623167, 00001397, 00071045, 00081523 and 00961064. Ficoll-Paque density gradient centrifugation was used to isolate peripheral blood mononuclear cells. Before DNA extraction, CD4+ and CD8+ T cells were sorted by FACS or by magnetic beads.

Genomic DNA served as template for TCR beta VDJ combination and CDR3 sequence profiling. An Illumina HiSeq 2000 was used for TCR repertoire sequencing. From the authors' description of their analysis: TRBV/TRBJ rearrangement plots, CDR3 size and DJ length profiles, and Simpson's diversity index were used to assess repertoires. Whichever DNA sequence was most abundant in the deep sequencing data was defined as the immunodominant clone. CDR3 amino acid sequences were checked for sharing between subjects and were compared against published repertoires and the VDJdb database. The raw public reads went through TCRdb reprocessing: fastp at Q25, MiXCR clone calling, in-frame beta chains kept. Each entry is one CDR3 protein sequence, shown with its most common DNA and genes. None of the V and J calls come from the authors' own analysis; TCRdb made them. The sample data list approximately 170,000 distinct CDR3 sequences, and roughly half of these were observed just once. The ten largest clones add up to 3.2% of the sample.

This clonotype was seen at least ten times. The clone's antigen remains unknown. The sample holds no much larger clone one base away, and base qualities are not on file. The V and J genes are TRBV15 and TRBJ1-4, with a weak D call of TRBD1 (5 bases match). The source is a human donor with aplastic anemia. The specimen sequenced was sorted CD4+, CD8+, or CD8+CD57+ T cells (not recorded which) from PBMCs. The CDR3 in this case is CATSRVGALGEKLFF. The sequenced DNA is TGTGCCACCAGCAGAGTTGGGGCGTTAGGGGAAAAACTGTTTTTT. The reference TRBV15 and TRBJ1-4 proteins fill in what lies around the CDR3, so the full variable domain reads DAMVIQNPRYQVTQFGKPVTLSCSQTLNHNVMYWYQQKSSQAPKLLFHYYDKDFNNEADTPDNFQSRRPNTSFCFLDIRSPGLGDTAMYLCATSRVGALGEKLFFGSGTQLSVL.